Many counts were recorded for the clone carrying this TCR beta chain. Its target is unknown. This CDR3 has 14 residues. Trimming removed 5 bases from V and 6 bases from J; junction bases left unmatched: 10. Germline V gene lookup returns CDR1 SGDLS and CDR2 YYNGEE. The data are from a study of beta chain features in type 1 diabetes. Since all of the isolated RNA was reverse transcribed, expressed TCRB transcripts were what got sequenced. The protocol was immunoSEQ multiplex PCR, while the TCRdb copy is restricted to in-frame clones and leaves out a portion. The sample includes roughly 150,000 clones, 7.8% of them seen just once. The study, taken as a whole, reports: cDNA-based reads could over-represent cells with high TCR expression. There was a moderate but significant shortening of TCRB CDR3s in all four CD4+ subsets of Type 1 diabetes patients.

By way of CD45RO/CCR7/CD25/CD127/CD95/CD27, the CD4+ regulatory, stem cell-like memory, central memory and naive cells were sorted. The clonotype was recovered from a woman in her forties with type 1 diabetes. The genes are TRBV9 and TRBJ2-7, with TRBD1 matching 8 bases. Source material: central memory CD4+ T cells from blood. The CDR3 region is CASSTGTGNPEQYF. For the CDR3, the DNA is TGTGCCAGCAGTACCGGGACAGGAAACCCCGAGCAGTACTTC.